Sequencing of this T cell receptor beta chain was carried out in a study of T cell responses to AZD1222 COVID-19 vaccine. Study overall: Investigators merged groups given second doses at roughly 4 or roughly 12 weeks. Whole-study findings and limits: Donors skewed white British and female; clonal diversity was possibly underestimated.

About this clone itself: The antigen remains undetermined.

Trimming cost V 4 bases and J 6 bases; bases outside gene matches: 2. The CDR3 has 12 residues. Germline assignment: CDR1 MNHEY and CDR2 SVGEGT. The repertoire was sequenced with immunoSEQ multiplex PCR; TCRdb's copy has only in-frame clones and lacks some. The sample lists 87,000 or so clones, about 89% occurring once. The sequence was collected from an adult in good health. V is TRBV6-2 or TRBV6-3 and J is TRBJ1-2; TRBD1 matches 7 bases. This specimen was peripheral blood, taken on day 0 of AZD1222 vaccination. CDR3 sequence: CASSSDRDGYTF. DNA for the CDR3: TGTGCCAGCAGTTCCGACAGGGATGGCTACACCTTC.